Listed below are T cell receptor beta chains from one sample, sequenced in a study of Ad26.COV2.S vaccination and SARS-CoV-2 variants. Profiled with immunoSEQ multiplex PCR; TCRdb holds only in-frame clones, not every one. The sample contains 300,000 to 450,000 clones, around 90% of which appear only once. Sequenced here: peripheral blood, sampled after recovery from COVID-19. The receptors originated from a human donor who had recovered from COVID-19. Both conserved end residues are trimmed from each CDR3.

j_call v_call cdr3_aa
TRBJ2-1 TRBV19 ASSMTGMGTSGGPTLNNEQF
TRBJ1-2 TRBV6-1 ASSDRGSYGYT
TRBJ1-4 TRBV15 ATSGNKEKLF
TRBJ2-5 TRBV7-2 ASSFFAETQY
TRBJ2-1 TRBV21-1 ASSAPGLAGDYNEQF
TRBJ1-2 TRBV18 ASSPSGDGYT
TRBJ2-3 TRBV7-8 ASSLTDNTQY
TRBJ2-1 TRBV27 ASSFSPEMRSSYNEQF
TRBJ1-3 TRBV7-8 ASSSGTGASFSGNTIY
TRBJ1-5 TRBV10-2 ASSGFVQGQEHQPQH
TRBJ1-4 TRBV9 ASSVGPSEKLF
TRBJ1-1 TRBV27 ASSLRTGSLETF
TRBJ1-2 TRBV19 ASSQDSGTNYGYT
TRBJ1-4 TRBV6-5 ASSYQTLGAHEKLF
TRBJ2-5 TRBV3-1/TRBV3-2 ASSPLGKTQY
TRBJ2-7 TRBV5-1 ASSLSVSYEQY
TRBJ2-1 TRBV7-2 ASSLAVGTSSYNEQF
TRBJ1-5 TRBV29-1 SVATGVYQPQH
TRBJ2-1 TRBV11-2 ASSPPPTGIEQF
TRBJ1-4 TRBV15 ATSRSGTELF
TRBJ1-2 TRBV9 ASSVSGNYGYT
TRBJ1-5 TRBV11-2 ASRLCPRGGLYQPQH
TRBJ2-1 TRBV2 ASSEDRNNEQF
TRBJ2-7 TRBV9 ASSVDDRGGYEQY
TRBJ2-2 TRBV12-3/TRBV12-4 ASLGTGELF
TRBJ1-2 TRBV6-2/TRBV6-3 ASSPRTGFNYGYT
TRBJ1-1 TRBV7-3 ASSSQGDTEAF
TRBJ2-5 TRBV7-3 ASSPQGGRGGRRETQY
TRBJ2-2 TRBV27 ASSLAGGTGELF